A single sample gave rise to the 30 T cell receptor beta chains below, sequenced in a study of blood T cells in healthy people across ages. The use of a sample-barcoded 5' primer and a J-beta primer mix characterized a second PCR of about 6 to 12 cycles. TCRdb reprocessed the 5' RACE reads with MiXCR, giving one entry per CDR3 protein. The sample comprises more than 900,000 distinct CDR3 sequences, roughly 29% of which are singletons, and roughly 10% rests with the top ten. These data were also filed under a second study, of T cells of mothers and their children.

The material sequenced was blood. The receptors shown here come from a woman in her thirties or forties in good health.

The J gene is TRBJ1-2, the V gene TRBV28, with 7 bases matching TRBD1. The CDR3 is made up of 16 amino acids. J was trimmed by 4 bases and V by 3 bases; bases with no gene match: 11. Germline V gene data show CDR1 as MDHEN and CDR2 as SYDVKM. This CDR3 reads CASSFIQGRRVYGYTF. CDR3 coding DNA: TGTGCCAGCAGTTTCATACAGGGGAGGAGGGTCTATGGCTACACCTTC.

As to this clonotype: A much larger clone is a single base away; this may be a read error. V usage is TRBV28 and J usage is TRBJ2-5, with D possibly being TRBD2 (6 bases). V lost 10 bases, J lost 4 bases, and 22 bases lay in between. CDR1 and CDR2 from the germline V gene are MDHEN and SYDVKM. The CDR3 sequence is 15 residues long. CDR3 amino acids: CANSFERARSETQYF. The CDR3 DNA follows: TGTGCCAACAGCTTCGAGCGGGCTCGGTCAGAGACCCAGTACTTC. The full variable domain, rest sourced from reference TRBV28 and TRBJ2-5, is DVKVTQSSRYLVKRTGEKVFLECVQDMDHENMFWYRQDPGLGLRLIYFSYDVKMKEKGDIPEGYSVSREKKERFSLILESASTNQTSMYLCANSFERARSETQYFGPGTRLLVL.

CDR3 region: CASGSSNEQFF. CDR3 bases: TGTGCCAGCGGATCAAGCAATGAGCAGTTCTTC. The chain recombines TRBV2 with TRBJ2-1; D is ambiguous. Per germline, CDR1 SNHLY and CDR2 FYNNEI. The CDR3 runs 11 residues. The V end was cut by 8 bases, the J end by 6 bases, with 8 bases between.

The gene calls are TRBV6-6 and TRBJ1-5; no clear D gene. Trimming took 8 bases from V and 2 from J, leaving 16 bases between them. The CDR3 consists of 15 residues. CDR1 and CDR2 from the germline V gene are MNHNY and SVGAGI (reference sequence). CDR3 region: CASSLTGKGNQPQHF. The CDR3 DNA is TGTGCCAGCTCCTTGACCGGTAAGGGCAATCAGCCCCAGCATTTT.

This clonotype appeared a few times. The chain carries TRBV7-9 and TRBJ1-5; D uncertain. This CDR3 is 14 amino acids long. The V and J ends lost 6 bases and 0 bases respectively, with 9 bases between them. Germline CDR1 is SEHNR and CDR2 is FQNEAQ (reference sequence). CDR3 loop: CASSLPYSNQPQHF. CDR3 in DNA: TGTGCCAGCAGTTTACCTTATAGCAATCAGCCCCAGCATTTT.

In this sample, this clonotype turned up a few times. Sequence at one end of the junction differs from germline and may be a read error. V gene TRBV18 combines with J gene TRBJ2-3, with TRBD1 matching over 7 bases. CDR1 is KGHSH and CDR2 is LQKENI in the germline V gene. This CDR3 is 15 amino acids long. CDR3 sequence: CASSTDRTSTDTQYF. The CDR3, as DNA: TGTGCCAGCTCAACGGACAGGACAAGCACAGATACACAGTATTTT. The full variable domain, its missing parts supplied by reference TRBV18 and TRBJ2-3, is NAGVMQNPRHLVRRRGQEARLRCSPMKGHSHVYWYRQLPEEGLKFMVYLQKENIIDESGMPKERFSAEFPKEGPSILRIQQVVRGDSAAYFCASSTDRTSTDTQYFGPGTRLTVL.

This clonotype showed up just a few times. This chain joins TRBV7-2 and TRBJ1-1; D remains ambiguous. Germline CDR1 reads SGHTA; CDR2 reads FQGNSA. The CDR3 consists of 18 residues. Trimming shortened V by 1 base and J by 0 bases, and 18 bases separated the two germline ends. The CDR3 coding sequence is TGTGCCAGCAGCTTAGTTTATGCGGGTGGCACCTTGAACACTGAAGCTTTCTTT. Residues: CASSLVYAGGTLNTEAFF.

This clonotype was picked up a small number of times. CDR3 in DNA: TGTGCCAGCAGTTCGACTTTAGCGGGGCAGAACACCGGGGAGCTGTTTTTT. Encoded protein: CASSSTLAGQNTGELFF. V usage is TRBV12-3 or TRBV12-4 and J usage is TRBJ2-2; TRBD2 matches 8 bases. The CDR3 spans 17 residues. V was clipped by 4 bases and J by 1 base; unmatched bases: 8.

The CDR3 protein is CASSLNPRTGGTEAFF. CDR3 nucleotides: TGCGCCAGCAGCTTAAACCCTAGGACAGGGGGCACTGAAGCTTTCTTT. This sequence joins TRBV5-1 and TRBJ1-1; 10 positions agree with TRBD1. CDR1 SGHRS and CDR2 YFSETQ come from the germline V gene. The CDR3 totals 16 residues. Trimming at V came to 2 bases and at J to 4 bases, leaving 8 bases not matched to a gene.

The chain is built from TRBV10-3 and TRBJ2-7; 7 nucleotides line up with TRBD1. Germline V gene sequence: CDR1 ENHRY, CDR2 SYGVKD. The junction had 9 bases not matched to a gene; V was cut back by 8 bases and J by 8 bases. The CDR3 totals 12 residues. The CDR3, as DNA: TGTGCCATCTCGGAACAGGGGTACAAGCAGTACTTC. It yields the protein CAISEQGYKQYF.

The sample holds many counts of this clonotype. The chain is built from TRBV29-1 and TRBJ2-3; perhaps TRBD2 as D (6 bases). Germline CDR1 reads SQVTM; CDR2 reads ANQGSEA. The CDR3 sequence is 14 residues long. Trimming took off 3 bases at V and 1 base at J, with 11 bases between the two ends. CDR3 amino acids: CSVDGWEGTDTQYF. The CDR3 coding sequence is TGCAGCGTTGATGGTTGGGAGGGCACAGATACGCAGTATTTT.

This clonotype occurred a few times. CDR3 nucleotides: TGTGCCAGCAGTGAAGGTTTTAGGGGACATCGCGTCCTGACTTTC. It is translated as CASSEGFRGHRVLTF. The gene calls are TRBV2 and TRBJ2-6, with TRBD1 as a possible D gene (6 bases). Trimming stripped 1 base from V and 12 bases from J, with 16 bases between. Germline-derived CDR1 and CDR2 are SNHLY and FYNNEI. The CDR3 loop spans 15 amino acids.

This clonotype has at least ten counts. Given a much more abundant clone one base away, this may be a read error. The gene calls are TRBV6-4 and TRBJ2-3; TRBD2 matches at 9 bases. V lost 6 bases and J lost 2; bases outside the gene matches: 3. The germline V gene encodes CDR1 MRHNA and CDR2 SNTAGT. There are 14 residues in the CDR3. The CDR3 DNA sequence: TGTGCCAGCAGGGGCGGGGGGGCCACAGATACGCAGTATTTT. Translated: CASRGGGATDTQYF.

The CDR3 spells CASSSPQGTNSPLHF. The CDR3 coding sequence is TGTGCCAGCAGTTCACCACAGGGGACTAATTCACCCCTCCACTTT. This rearrangement joins TRBV12-3 or TRBV12-4 to TRBJ1-6; 7 nucleotides agree with TRBD1. The J segment lost 6 bases and the V segment lost 4 bases, leaving 6 bases of the junction unmatched. This CDR3 has 15 amino acids.

This clonotype came up many times. The chain employs TRBV11-1 and TRBJ2-7, with 8 bases identical to TRBD2. Trimming took 5 bases from V and 2 from J; bases not matched to a gene: 8. This CDR3 is 15 amino acids long. Germline lookup yields CDR1 SGHAT and CDR2 FQDESV (reference sequence). For the CDR3, the DNA is TGTGCCAGCAGCCGTCAGGACGGGGGGGCCTACGAGCAGTACTTC. This sequence encodes CASSRQDGGAYEQYF.

This clonotype showed up many times. J is TRBJ2-4 and V is TRBV12-3 or TRBV12-4; D may be TRBD2 (6 bases). This CDR3 region has 16 residues. V lost 3 bases and J lost 2, with 14 bases in between. In DNA, the CDR3 is TGTGCCAGCAGTTTGCGGAGGGATCGGTCCAAAAACATTCAGTACTTC. It codes for CASSLRRDRSKNIQYF.

This chain links TRBV4-2 with TRBJ1-2; D gene uncertain. This CDR3 has 15 amino acids. Between the trimmed V and J ends, which lost 0 bases and 6 bases, there was a span of 14 bases. Looked up from germline, CDR1 is LGHNA and CDR2 is YNFKEQ. CDR3 sequence: CASSQDSKNAHGYTF. For the CDR3, the DNA is TGTGCCAGCAGCCAAGATTCGAAGAATGCCCATGGCTACACCTTC.

V and J are TRBV7-8 and TRBJ1-1; D is unresolved. Germline V gene sequence: CDR1 SGHVS, CDR2 FQNEAQ. This CDR3 is built from 17 residues. Trimming took off 4 bases at V and 1 base at J, with 19 bases between the two ends. This CDR3 is CASSSRAGFLPNTEAFF. The CDR3 bases are TGTGCCAGCAGCTCTAGGGCGGGTTTTCTACCGAACACTGAAGCTTTCTTT.

A note on this clonotype: Since a much larger clone is just one base distant, this may be a read error. J is TRBJ2-7 and V is TRBV20-1; D unresolved. Deletions cut 0 bases from V and 2 bases from J, with 14 bases between. Germline CDR1 and CDR2: DFQATT and SNEGSKA (reference sequence). This CDR3 is built from 15 residues. CDR3 DNA sequence: TGCAGTGCTAGAGACATGGACGTCTTACCCTACGAGCAGTACTTC. This encodes CSARDMDVLPYEQYF.

The gene calls are TRBV3-1 and TRBJ1-2; D call uncertain. CDR1 and CDR2 from the germline V gene are LGHDT and YNNKEL (reference sequence). V lost 3 bases, J lost 4 bases, and 15 bases lay in between. The CDR3 spans 15 residues. The CDR3 DNA sequence: TGTGCCAGCAGCCAGCAGAAAAAGGGTCGCTATGGCTACACCTTC. Amino acid sequence: CASSQQKKGRYGYTF.

For this clonotype: Being one base from a much bigger clone, this may be a read error. V is TRBV12-3 or TRBV12-4 and J is TRBJ1-1; D gene ambiguous. The CDR3 loop spans 14 amino acids. CDR3 bases: TGTGCCAGCAGTTTCTCCCAAATGAACGCTGAAGCTTTCTTT. Translated: CASSFSQMNAEAFF.

V is TRBV29-1 and J is TRBJ2-1; D remains ambiguous. V gave up 1 base and J gave up 7 bases, with 17 bases separating them. The CDR3 covers 15 residues. The germline gives CDR1 SQVTM, CDR2 ANQGSEA. The CDR3 DNA is TGCAGCGTTGAAGTTCGGAGCGCAGCTGGGAATGAGCAGTTCTTC. This codes for CSVEVRSAAGNEQFF.

This clonotype appeared a few times. The genes are TRBV5-6 and TRBJ2-1; 9 nucleotides align to TRBD1. From germline, CDR1 is SGHDT and CDR2 YYEEEE. V lost 4 bases, J lost 7 bases, and 12 bases stayed unmatched. CDR3 length equals 16 residues. The chain's CDR3 is CASSLLAGTGLNEQFF. The CDR3 nucleotides read TGTGCCAGCAGCCTGCTAGCCGGGACAGGGTTGAATGAGCAGTTCTTC.

J is TRBJ2-3 and V is TRBV13; weak D call: TRBD2 (6 bases). Germline V gene sequence: CDR1 PRHDT, CDR2 FYEKMQ (reference sequence). V was shortened by 4 bases and J by 5 bases, with 16 bases between the two germline ends. The CDR3 runs 15 residues. The CDR3 spells CASSSRSGVRDTQYF. In DNA, the CDR3 is TGTGCCAGCAGCTCCCGGTCGGGAGTTAGAGATACGCAGTATTTT.

The table lists this clonotype with a few counts. This chain uses TRBV28 with TRBJ2-5; D uncertain. The end of the DNA aligns better with TRBJ2-7, so the J call may be wrong. The CDR3 has 16 amino acids. Germline V gene data show CDR1 as MDHEN and CDR2 as SYDVKM. The CDR3 is CASSLSRVLMVHEQYF. The CDR3 nucleotides are TGTGCCAGCAGTTTATCACGGGTTCTAATGGTCCACGAGCAGTACTTC.

The genes are TRBV6-1 and TRBJ1-3; D gene unclear. This CDR3 spans 15 amino acids. The V gene's germline CDR1 is MNHNS and CDR2 SASEGT. V lost 5 bases and J lost 0, with 11 bases in between. This CDR3 reads CASSPEGLSGNTIYF. In nucleotides, the CDR3 is TGTGCCAGCAGTCCCGAGGGCCTCTCTGGAAACACCATATATTTT.

About this clonotype itself: This may be a read error, as it is one base from a much larger clone. The chain couples TRBV7-9 to TRBJ1-2; possibly TRBD1 for D (5 bases). This CDR3 has 10 residues. The germline V and J ends were trimmed by 8 bases and 7 bases, with 8 bases remaining between them. Germline CDR1 and CDR2: SEHNR and FQNEAQ (reference sequence). As DNA, the CDR3 is TGTGCCAGCGGGGGACGTGGCTACACCTTC. Translation gives CASGGRGYTF.

In its sample, this clonotype was seen many times. The CDR3 spells CSVGHLSLADTQYF. CDR3 bases: TGCAGCGTTGGACACTTGTCCTTAGCCGATACGCAGTATTTT. The chain recombines TRBV29-1 with TRBJ2-3; D remains ambiguous. The CDR3 spans 14 residues. Between the trimmed V and J ends, which lost 4 bases and 6 bases, there was a span of 17 bases. Looked up from germline, CDR1 is SQVTM and CDR2 is ANQGSEA.

With respect to this clonotype: Possible read error: a much larger clone is one base away. The V and J genes are TRBV10-3 and TRBJ2-5, with D perhaps TRBD1 (6 bases). The V end lost 0 bases, the J end lost 9 bases, and 14 bases lay between the germline ends. Germline V CDR1 and CDR2: ENHRY, SYGVKD. This CDR3 has 14 residues. CDR3 sequence: CAISESQGTEAQYF. The DNA for the CDR3 is TGTGCCATCAGTGAGTCACAGGGTACCGAGGCCCAGTACTTC.

This clonotype was seen many times. The J gene is TRBJ2-5, the V gene TRBV20-1, with TRBD1 matching 9 bases. The CDR3 extends over 15 amino acids. Germline assignment: CDR1 DFQATT and CDR2 SNEGSKA (reference sequence). V was pared by 2 bases and J by 5 bases, with 9 bases of the junction left unmatched. The CDR3 spells CSARHIQGAWETQYF. CDR3 DNA sequence: TGCAGTGCTAGACATATACAGGGGGCTTGGGAGACCCAGTACTTC.